This TCR beta chain was recovered during a study of glioma-infiltrating T cells. To note about this clonotype: The antigen is not known.

V was pared by 1 base and J by 0 bases, with 19 bases between. The CDR3 sequence is 19 residues long. CDR1 and CDR2 from the germline V gene are SGHVS and FQNEAQ. The iRepertoire nested amplicon-rescue multiplex PCR amplified TCR alpha and beta CDR3s from RNA. For one-step reverse transcription and amplification, about 85-400 ng of tissue mRNA or PBMC total RNA was used. TCRdb reprocessed the multiplex PCR reads via MiXCR and lists one record per CDR3 protein. The sample lists around 170,000 distinct CDR3 sequences; around 40% were seen once. Study-wide points: Tissue and blood shared very few CDR3 sequences.

The sample consisted of glioma tissue, nonneoplastic brain tissue, or PBMCs (not recorded which). The chain recombines TRBV7-8 with TRBJ2-1; possibly TRBD2 for D (6 bases). This receptor was taken from a human donor with low-grade glioma or glioblastoma, undergoing nonglioma brain surgery, or in good health (not recorded which). The CDR3 loop is CASSLGPGLMTSSYNEQFF. The CDR3 nucleotides read TGTGCCAGCAGCTTAGGTCCGGGACTGATGACGAGCTCCTACAATGAGCAGTTCTTC.